Detailed here is one T cell receptor beta chain. The data belong to a study of OX40 agonist ivuxolimab in advanced cancers. TCRdb keeps only in-frame clones here, not all; method: immunoSEQ multiplex PCR. The table has fewer than 65,000 clones, almost 90% seen once. This CDR3 region has 14 residues. V was pared by 5 bases and J by 0 bases, with 10 bases between. CDR1 and CDR2 (germline): MDHEN, SYDVKM. The rearrangement uses TRBV28 and TRBJ1-1; a possible D gene is TRBD1 (6 bases). The receptor's source is an adult with an advanced solid tumor such as melanoma, head and neck, liver or kidney cancer. The starting material was CD4+ or CD8+ T cells sorted from blood, obtained in a trial of the OX40 agonist ivuxolimab. The CDR3 loop reads CASSRDILNTEAFF. The CDR3 DNA is TGTGCCAGCAGTAGGGACATTCTGAACACTGAAGCTTTCTTT.